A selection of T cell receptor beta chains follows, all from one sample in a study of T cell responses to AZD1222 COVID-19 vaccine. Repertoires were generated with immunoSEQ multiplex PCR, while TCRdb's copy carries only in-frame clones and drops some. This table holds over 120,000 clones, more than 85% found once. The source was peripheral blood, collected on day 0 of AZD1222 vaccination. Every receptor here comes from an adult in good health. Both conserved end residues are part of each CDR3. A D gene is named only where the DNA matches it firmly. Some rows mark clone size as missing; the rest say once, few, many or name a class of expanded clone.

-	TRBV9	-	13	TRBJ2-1	CASSVERFREQFF	TGTGCCAGCAGCGTAGAACGGTTTCGTGAGCAGTTCTTC
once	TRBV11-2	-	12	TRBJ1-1	CASSFRRTEAFF	TGTGCCAGCAGCTTTAGAAGAACTGAAGCTTTCTTT
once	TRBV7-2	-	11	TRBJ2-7	CASSRGHEQYF	TGTGCCAGCAGCCGTGGACACGAGCAGTACTTC
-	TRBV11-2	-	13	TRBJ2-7	CASSPRQFYEQYF	TGTGCCAGCAGCCCTCGACAGTTCTACGAGCAGTACTTC
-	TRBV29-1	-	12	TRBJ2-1	CSAEKAENEQFF	TGCAGCGCCGAAAAAGCGGAGAATGAGCAGTTCTTC
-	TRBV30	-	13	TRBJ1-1	CAWRGGMNTEAFF	TGTGCCTGGAGGGGAGGGATGAACACTGAAGCTTTCTTT
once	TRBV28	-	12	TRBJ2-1	CASSFRYNEQFF	TGTGCCAGCAGTTTCCGATACAATGAGCAGTTCTTC
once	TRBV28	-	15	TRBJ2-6	CASSLWGTGANVLTF	TGTGCCAGCAGTTTATGGGGAACTGGGGCCAACGTCCTGACTTTC
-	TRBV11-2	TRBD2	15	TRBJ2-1	CASSPRLAAHNEQFF	TGTGCCAGCAGCCCTCGACTAGCGGCACACAATGAGCAGTTCTTC
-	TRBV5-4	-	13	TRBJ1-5	CASSFEGGQPQHF	TGTGCCAGCAGCTTCGAGGGCGGTCAGCCCCAGCATTTT
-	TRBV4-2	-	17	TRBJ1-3	CASSQVGGEISGNTIYF	TGTGCCAGCAGCCAAGTTGGTGGGGAGATCTCTGGAAACACCATATATTTT
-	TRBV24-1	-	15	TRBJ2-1	CATSQAGTTGNEQFF	TGTGCCACCAGTCAGGCAGGGACCACTGGGAATGAGCAGTTCTTC